One sample yielded the 14 T cell receptor beta chains listed below, sequenced in a study of response to subunit inactivated influenza vaccine. Each CDR3 protein gets one entry after TCRdb re-called the RT-PCR reads with MiXCR. Of hundreds of thousands of distinct CDR3 sequences in the sample, about 7.6% were seen once. Sequencing used PBMCs from blood, obtained roughly 24 months after vaccination. These receptors originate from a man in his fifties or sixties who received an inactivated influenza vaccine.

The genes are TRBV12-3 or TRBV12-4 and TRBJ1-3, with TRBD1 as a possible D gene (5 bases). The CDR3 length is 15 residues. Trimming shortened V by 5 bases and J by 0 bases, and 11 bases separated the two germline ends. The CDR3 sequence is CASSPGGASGNTIYF. The CDR3 bases are TGTGCCAGCAGTCCGGGGGGAGCCTCTGGAAACACCATATATTTT.

This clonotype has just a few counts. The V call is TRBV20-1, the J call TRBJ2-7; D remains ambiguous. The germline CDR1 and CDR2 sequences are DFQATT and SNEGSKA (reference sequence). This CDR3 spans 15 amino acids. Trimming took off 0 bases at V and 4 bases at J, with 16 bases between the two ends. The CDR3 region has the DNA TGCAGTGCTAGAGATCCAGGCCTGGGCATTTACGAGCAGTACTTC. As protein: CSARDPGLGIYEQYF.

The chain combines TRBV5-1 with TRBJ1-6; no clear D. The CDR3 spans 17 residues. Germline V gives CDR1 SGHRS, CDR2 YFSETQ. Trimming removed 0 bases at V and 2 bases at J, with 12 bases between. The CDR3 coding sequence is TGCGCCAGCAGCTTGGGGGCCAGGTTCCCCTATAATTCACCCCTCCACTTT. It yields the protein CASSLGARFPYNSPLHF.

The chain joins TRBV5-1 to TRBJ2-5, with 10 bases identical to TRBD2. The CDR3 consists of 15 residues. CDR1 is SGHRS, CDR2 YFSETQ, per germline. Trimming cost V 5 bases and J 0 bases; bases outside gene matches: 4. CDR3 nucleotide sequence: TGCGCCAGCAGGGGACTAGCGTCAGACCAAGAGACCCAGTACTTC. This gives the protein CASRGLASDQETQYF. Full variable domain (missing parts from reference TRBV5-1 and TRBJ2-5): KAGVTQTPRYLIKTRGQQVTLSCSPISGHRSVSWYQQTPGQGLQFLFEYFSETQRNKGNFPGRFSGRQFSNSRSEMNVSTLELGDSALYLCASRGLASDQETQYFGPGTRLLVL.

This clonotype was picked up many times. The V gene is TRBV6-1, the J gene TRBJ1-5; D call uncertain. V shed 5 bases and J shed 5 bases, with 10 bases lying between them. Germline V gives CDR1 MNHNS, CDR2 SASEGT. This CDR3 comprises 13 residues. Written as DNA, the CDR3 is TGTGCCAGCAGTATGAACAGAGATCAGCCCCAGCATTTT. Translated: CASSMNRDQPQHF.

The rearrangement links TRBV3-1 to TRBJ2-7; 9 nucleotides line up with TRBD2. After removal of 5 bases from V and 4 bases from J, the junction contained 9 bases not matched to a gene. The V gene's germline CDR1 is LGHDT and CDR2 YNNKEL (reference sequence). The CDR3 sequence is 15 residues long. The CDR3 region is CASSEVAGAQYEQYF. The CDR3 DNA follows: TGTGCCAGCAGCGAAGTAGCGGGAGCTCAGTACGAGCAGTACTTC.

In its sample, this clonotype was seen a few times. The chain links TRBV7-8 to TRBJ2-5, with 7 bases fitting TRBD1. Germline loops: CDR1 SGHVS, CDR2 FQNEAQ. V dropped 1 base and J dropped 5; count of bases not matched to a gene: 4. The CDR3 has 14 residues. This chain's CDR3 is CASSLVGGPETQYF. CDR3 sequence (DNA): TGTGCCAGCAGCTTAGTAGGGGGCCCCGAGACCCAGTACTTC.

This rearrangement joins TRBV7-2 to TRBJ2-5; the D is unclear. Germline loops: CDR1 SGHTA, CDR2 FQGNSA. This CDR3 is 13 amino acids long. V dropped 1 base and J dropped 1 base, with 4 bases sitting between them. For the CDR3, the DNA is TGTGCCAGCAGCTTAGTTTTCCAAGAGACCCAGTACTTC. This gives the protein CASSLVFQETQYF.

This clonotype has just a few counts. This CDR3 is CASSLAPGQGARNSPLHF. DNA of the CDR3: TGTGCCAGCAGCTTAGCACCGGGACAGGGGGCGAGAAATTCACCCCTCCACTTT. The rearrangement joins TRBV11-1 to TRBJ1-6; 12 bases align to TRBD1. V lost 0 bases to trimming and J lost 7 bases; unmatched junction nucleotides: 7. CDR1 and CDR2 from the germline V gene are SGHAT and FQDESV (reference sequence). The CDR3 runs 18 residues. The full variable domain, with the rest looked up from reference TRBV11-1 and TRBJ1-6, is EAEVAQSPRYKITEKSQAVAFWCDPISGHATLYWYRQILGQGPELLVQFQDESVVDDSQLPKDRFSAERLKGVDSTLKIQPAELGDSAMYLCASSLAPGQGARNSPLHFGNGTRLTVT.

This clonotype has just a few counts. The V call is TRBV5-1, the J call TRBJ2-5; 9 nucleotides agree with TRBD2. The length of the CDR3 is 16 residues. J was trimmed by 5 bases and V by 0 bases; bases with no gene match: 8. The germline V gene encodes CDR1 SGHRS and CDR2 YFSETQ. CDR3 in amino acids: CASSLVAGGPRETQYF. CDR3 DNA: TGCGCCAGCAGCTTGGTTGCGGGAGGGCCTAGGGAGACCCAGTACTTC.

In regard to this clonotype: No DNA is shown, since the ends of the CDR3 on it are uncertain; the CDR3 is the one TCRdb lists. The chain carries TRBV21-1 and TRBJ1-1. TRBV21-1 is a listed pseudogene. The CDR3 length equals 13 residues, ends included. The CDR3 loop reads CVGWAAGSTEAFF.

The rearrangement links TRBV10-3 to TRBJ2-7; D is undetermined. With 2 bases removed from V and 0 bases from J, the gap between germline ends came to 11 bases. Germline CDR1 and CDR2: ENHRY and SYGVKD. The CDR3 consists of 15 residues. In DNA form, the CDR3 reads TGTGCCATCAGTGAGGGGCCCCCTGACTCCTACGAGCAGTACTTC. Its translation is CAISEGPPDSYEQYF.

This clonotype was detected only a few times. The J gene is TRBJ1-1, the V gene TRBV18; D possibly corresponds to TRBD1 (5 bases). This CDR3 has 13 residues. Trimming left V 6 bases short and J 3 bases short, with 11 bases between. Per germline, CDR1 KGHSH and CDR2 LQKENI. The CDR3 is CASSPRADTEAFF. Here the CDR3 DNA reads TGTGCCAGCTCTCCCAGGGCTGACACTGAAGCTTTCTTT.

The sample holds a few counts of this clonotype. The rearrangement joins TRBV7-9 to TRBJ1-1, with D maybe TRBD1 (6 bases). This CDR3 region has 16 residues. Germline loops: CDR1 SEHNR, CDR2 FQNEAQ (reference sequence). Trimming took 5 bases from V and 2 from J, leaving 18 bases between them. The CDR3 nucleotides are TGTGCCAGCAGCCCTCCCTTAGGGGGGGTAAACACTGAAGCTTTCTTT. Translation: CASSPPLGGVNTEAFF.